The clone carrying this T cell receptor (beta chain) was seen only once. The data were taken from a study of T cells in Graves' hyperthyroidism and ophthalmopathy. Amplification yielded TCR beta CDR3 regions, with RNA transcripts as the source. First-round RT-PCR targeting the TCR CDR3 was performed with the HTBI primer set. TCRdb reprocessed the multiplex PCR reads with MiXCR, giving one entry per CDR3 protein. The table includes 490,000 or so distinct CDR3 sequences, less than 25% detected once. Germline V lookup: CDR1 MDHEN, CDR2 SYDVKM. Trimming took 4 bases from V and 0 from J, leaving 10 bases between them. This CDR3 is 15 amino acids long.

Source material: blood. The chain employs TRBV28 and TRBJ1-3; D is ambiguous. The TCR comes from a woman between 70 and 85 years old with Graves' ophthalmopathy. CDR3 coding DNA: TGTGCCAGCAGTTCCGGACCTCTCTCTGGAAACACCATATATTTT. Amino acid sequence: CASSSGPLSGNTIYF.